The clone carrying this T cell receptor (beta chain) appeared once. This sample stems from a study of blood T cell repertoires in COVID-19. In the original workflow: From reference gene primer amplification, estimates of nucleated cell counts were derived. Some clones are missing from TCRdb's copy, which holds only in-frame ones; the method was immunoSEQ multiplex PCR. V and J calls and clone size are those listed in that table; D and trimming were worked out from the DNA. The sample shows under 450,000 clones, around 89% of them seen only once. The sample comprised peripheral blood. The TCR comes from a woman aged 45-59 years with COVID-19, enrolled during active disease.

As DNA, the CDR3 is TGTGCCAGTAGTATAGATCTAGAGAGCAGGCCCCAGCATTTT. Translated: CASSIDLESRPQHF. This sequence joins TRBV19 and TRBJ1-5; no definite D call. V lost 0 bases, J lost 9 bases, and 12 bases lay in between. The CDR3 sequence is 14 residues long. Germline V gene lookup returns CDR1 LNHDA and CDR2 SQIVND (reference sequence).